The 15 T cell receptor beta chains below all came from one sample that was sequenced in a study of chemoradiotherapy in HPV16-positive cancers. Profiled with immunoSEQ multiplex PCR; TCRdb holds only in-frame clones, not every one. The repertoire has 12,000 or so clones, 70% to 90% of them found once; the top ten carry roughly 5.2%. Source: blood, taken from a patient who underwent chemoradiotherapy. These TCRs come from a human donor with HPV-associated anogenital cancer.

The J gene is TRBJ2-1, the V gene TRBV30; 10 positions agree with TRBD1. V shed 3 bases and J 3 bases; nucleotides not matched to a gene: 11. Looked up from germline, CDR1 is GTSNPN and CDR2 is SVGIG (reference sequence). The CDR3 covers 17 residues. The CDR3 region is CAWRTSLGQGNYNEQFF. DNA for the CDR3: TGTGCCTGGAGGACCTCATTGGGACAGGGGAACTACAATGAGCAGTTCTTC.

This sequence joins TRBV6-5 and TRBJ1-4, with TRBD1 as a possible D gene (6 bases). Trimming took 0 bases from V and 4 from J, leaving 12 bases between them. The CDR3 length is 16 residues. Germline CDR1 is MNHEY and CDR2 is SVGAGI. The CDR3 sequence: CASSYSSGAGNEKLFF. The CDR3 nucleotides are TGTGCCAGCAGTTACTCGTCAGGGGCGGGTAATGAAAAACTGTTTTTT.

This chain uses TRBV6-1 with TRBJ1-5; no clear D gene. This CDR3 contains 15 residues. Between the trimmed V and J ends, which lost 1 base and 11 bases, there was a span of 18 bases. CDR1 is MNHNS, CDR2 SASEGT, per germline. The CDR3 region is CASSEDDGPLGTQHF. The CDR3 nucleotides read TGTGCCAGCAGTGAAGATGACGGCCCTTTAGGGACCCAGCATTTT.

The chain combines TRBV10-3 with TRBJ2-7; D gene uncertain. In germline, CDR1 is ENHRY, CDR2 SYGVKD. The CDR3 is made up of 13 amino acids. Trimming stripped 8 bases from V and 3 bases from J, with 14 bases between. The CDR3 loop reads CAIGDPTYYEQYF. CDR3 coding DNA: TGTGCCATCGGGGATCCGACCTACTACGAGCAGTACTTC.

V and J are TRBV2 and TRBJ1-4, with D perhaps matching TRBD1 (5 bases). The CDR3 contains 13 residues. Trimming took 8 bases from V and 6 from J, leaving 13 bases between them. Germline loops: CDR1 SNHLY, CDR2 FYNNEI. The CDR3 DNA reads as TGTGCCAGCTCCAGGGACGTCGATGAAAAACTGTTTTTT. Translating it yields CASSRDVDEKLFF.

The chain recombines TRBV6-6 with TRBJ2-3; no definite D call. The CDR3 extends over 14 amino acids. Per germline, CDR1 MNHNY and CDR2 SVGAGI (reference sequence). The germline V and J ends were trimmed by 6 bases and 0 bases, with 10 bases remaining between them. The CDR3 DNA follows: TGTGCCAGCAGCCCCCCCGATAGCACAGATACGCAGTATTTT. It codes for CASSPPDSTDTQYF.

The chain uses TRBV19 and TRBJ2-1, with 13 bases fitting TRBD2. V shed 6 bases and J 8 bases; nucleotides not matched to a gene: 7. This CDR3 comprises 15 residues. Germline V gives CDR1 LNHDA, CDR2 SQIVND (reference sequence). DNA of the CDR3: TGTGCCAGTAGGGGAACTAGCGGGGGGGCCCATGAGCAGTTCTTC. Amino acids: CASRGTSGGAHEQFF.

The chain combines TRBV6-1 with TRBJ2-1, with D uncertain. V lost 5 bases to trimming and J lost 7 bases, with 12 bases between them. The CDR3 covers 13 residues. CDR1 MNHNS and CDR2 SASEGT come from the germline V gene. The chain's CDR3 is CASSTSPRNEQFF. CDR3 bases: TGTGCCAGCAGTACTTCTCCTCGAAATGAGCAGTTCTTC.

For the CDR3, the DNA is TGTGCCAGCAGTGATAGGGGGCGGGGAGCCGGGGAGCTGTTTTTT. Protein: CASSDRGRGAGELFF. The chain is built from TRBV6-1 and TRBJ2-2; D may be TRBD1 (7 bases). The CDR3 contains 15 residues. V lost 3 bases, J lost 6 bases, and 14 bases lay in between. Germline V gene data show CDR1 as MNHNS and CDR2 as SASEGT.

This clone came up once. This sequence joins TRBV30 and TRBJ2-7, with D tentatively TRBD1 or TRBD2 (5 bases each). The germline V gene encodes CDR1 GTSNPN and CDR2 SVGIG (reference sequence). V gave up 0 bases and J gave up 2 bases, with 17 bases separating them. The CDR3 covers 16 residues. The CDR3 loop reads CAWSVNLGTGTYEQYF. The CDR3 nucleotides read TGTGCCTGGAGTGTAAATCTGGGGACGGGAACCTACGAGCAGTACTTC.

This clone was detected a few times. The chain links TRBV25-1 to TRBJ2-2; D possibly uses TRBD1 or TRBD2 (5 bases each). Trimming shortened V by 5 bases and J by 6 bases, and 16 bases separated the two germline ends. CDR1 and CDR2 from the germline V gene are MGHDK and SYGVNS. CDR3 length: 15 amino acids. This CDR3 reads CASSPLGGGPGELFF. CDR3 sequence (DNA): TGTGCCAGCAGTCCCCTTGGTGGGGGTCCCGGGGAGCTGTTTTTT.

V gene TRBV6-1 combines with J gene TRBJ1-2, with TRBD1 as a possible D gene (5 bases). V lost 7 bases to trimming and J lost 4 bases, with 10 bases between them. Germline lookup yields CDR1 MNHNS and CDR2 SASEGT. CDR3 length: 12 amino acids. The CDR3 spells CASTWGFYGYTF. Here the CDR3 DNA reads TGTGCCAGCACCTGGGGGTTCTATGGCTACACCTTC.

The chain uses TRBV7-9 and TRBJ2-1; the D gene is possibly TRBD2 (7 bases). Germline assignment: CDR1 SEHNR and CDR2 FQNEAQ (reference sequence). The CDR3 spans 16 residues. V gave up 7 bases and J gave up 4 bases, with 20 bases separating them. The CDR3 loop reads CASTPRGGGTYNEQFF. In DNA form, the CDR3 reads TGTGCCAGCACCCCGAGGGGGGGAGGGACATACAATGAGCAGTTCTTC. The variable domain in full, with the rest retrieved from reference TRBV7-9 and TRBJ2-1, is DTGVSQNPRHKITKRGQNVTFRCDPISEHNRLYWYRQTLGQGPEFLTYFQNEAQLEKSRLLSDRFSAERPKGSFSTLEIQRTEQGDSAMYLCASTPRGGGTYNEQFFGPGTRLTVL.

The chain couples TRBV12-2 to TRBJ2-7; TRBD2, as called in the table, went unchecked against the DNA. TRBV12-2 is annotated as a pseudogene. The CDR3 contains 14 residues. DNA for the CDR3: TGTGCAAGTCGCTCCGCGGCCACGGCCTACGAGCAGTACGTC. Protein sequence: CASRSAATAYEQYV.

The CDR3 here is CASSLEGQRNQPQHF. The CDR3 DNA sequence: TGCGCCAGCAGCTTGGAGGGGCAGCGCAATCAGCCCCAGCATTTT. The chain employs TRBV5-1 and TRBJ1-5; TRBD1 might be the D (5 bases). This CDR3 contains 15 residues. Germline CDR1 reads SGHRS; CDR2 reads YFSETQ. Trimming removed 0 bases at V and 2 bases at J, with 9 bases between.